The clone carrying this TCR beta chain was detected once. This entry comes from a study of blood T cell repertoires in COVID-19. Study context: Samples representing acute and convalescent COVID-19 were sourced from the United States, Italy and Spain. T cells, B-cell-depleted T cells, or PBMCs supplied cDNA or gDNA.

V trimming: 6 bases; J trimming: 5 bases; junction bases outside the gene matches: 8. Germline V gene lookup returns CDR1 WSHSY and CDR2 SAAADI. The CDR3 runs 15 residues. Original data processing: It was from reference gene primer amplification that nucleated cell counts were estimated. Some clones are missing from TCRdb's copy, which holds only in-frame ones; the method was immunoSEQ multiplex PCR. The D gene and trimming were derived from the DNA, and the V and J assignments and clone size from that table. Counted here are 55,000 or so clones, around 85% occurring once; the ten biggest clones make up approximately 11%.

The specimen was peripheral blood. The source of this sequence is a human donor in a cohort sampled during active COVID-19. The chain couples TRBV10-2 to TRBJ1-2; 11 bases are a match to TRBD1. CDR3 sequence: CASRRGGQGDYGYTF. CDR3 DNA sequence: TGCGCCAGCAGGAGGGGGGGACAGGGGGATTATGGCTACACCTTC.